This TCR beta chain emerged from a study of shared clonotypes between healthy human individuals. The table came from immunoSEQ multiplex PCR; TCRdb's copy has only in-frame clones and leaves some out. The repertoire includes fewer than 1.8 million clones, 98% to 99% of them detected once, and approximately 0.4% sits in the top ten. Donors were healthy HIV-negative adults without recent acute infections or vaccinations. Splitting of CD4+ cells produced CD45RA+ naive and CD45RA-negative memory subsets. The TCR was taken from a man younger than 40 in good health. The material sequenced was naive CD4+ T cells sorted from blood. Subset here: CD45RA+ positively selected.

CDR3 sequence (DNA): TGTGCCAGCAGCTTGGAAGGGTTGGGCGATGAAAAACTGTTTTTT. This sequence encodes CASSLEGLGDEKLFF. This chain joins TRBV5-4 and TRBJ1-4, with D uncertain. This CDR3 spans 15 amino acids. The ends were cut back, 0 bases at V and 6 bases at J, with 12 bases in the middle. Germline CDR1 reads SGHNT; CDR2 reads YYREEE (reference sequence).